The next 9 T cell receptor beta chains were all read from a single sample in a study of T cells after posttransplantation cyclophosphamide. The assay was immunoSEQ multiplex PCR, and TCRdb's table has in-frame clones only and misses some. The table lists over 20,000 clones, no singletons, with over 1.3% in the top ten. The source material was PBMCs. The source of these receptors is a man over 45 in good health, CMV-negative, and a related stem cell transplant donor.

In its sample, this clone was seen many times. The J gene is TRBJ1-2, the V gene TRBV10-3; D not resolved. Trimming pared 0 bases from V and 12 bases from J, leaving 11 bases between. CDR3 size: 12 residues. CDR1 and CDR2 from the germline V gene are ENHRY and SYGVKD. CDR3 nucleotides: TGTGCCATCAGTGAGTCTGGATGGGAGGACACCTTC. It translates to CAISESGWEDTF.

This clone has at least ten counts. The rearrangement joins TRBV7-2 to TRBJ1-3, with D tentatively TRBD1 (5 bases). V lost 5 bases to trimming and J lost 4 bases, with 15 bases between them. From germline, CDR1 is SGHTA and CDR2 FQGNSA. There are 15 residues in the CDR3. CDR3 residues: CASSLRRGAGNTIYF. CDR3 DNA: TGTGCCAGCAGCCTAAGGAGGGGAGCCGGAAACACCATATATTTT.

This clone was observed many times. The V and J genes are TRBV6-5 and TRBJ1-1, with TRBD1 identical over 9 bases. The CDR3 covers 16 residues. Trimming at V came to 2 bases and at J to 1 base, leaving 5 bases not matched to a gene. The germline gives CDR1 MNHEY, CDR2 SVGAGI. The CDR3 loop reads CASSYVQGAGNTEAFF. CDR3 bases: TGTGCCAGCAGTTACGTACAGGGGGCGGGGAACACTGAAGCTTTCTTT.

There are many counts of this clone. J is TRBJ2-5 and V is TRBV12-5; 9 bases are shared with TRBD2. Germline lookup yields CDR1 LGHNT and CDR2 FRNRAP. The CDR3 runs to 13 residues. J gave up 4 bases and V 5 bases, and 2 bases lay outside the gene matches. In DNA, the CDR3 is TGTGCTAGTGGTCCTAGCGGGGCAGAGACCCAGTACTTC. It is translated as CASGPSGAETQYF.

In its sample, this clone was seen many times. This rearrangement joins TRBV10-2 to TRBJ1-5, with 7 positions matching TRBD1. J was trimmed by 7 bases and V by 6 bases; bases with no gene match: 9. CDR1 and CDR2 from the germline V gene are WSHSY and SAAADI. CDR3 length equals 14 residues. CDR3 DNA: TGCGCCAGCAGGGGGACAGCAAGAGGGCAGCCCCAGCATTTT. Protein: CASRGTARGQPQHF.

This clone came up many times. V and J are TRBV6-5 and TRBJ2-1; TRBD1 matches 7 bases. Germline V CDR1 and CDR2: MNHEY, SVGAGI. The V segment lost 5 bases and the J segment 10 bases; nucleotides outside the gene matches: 11. The CDR3 is 14 residues long. CDR3 region: CASSTGANRGEQFF. The DNA of the CDR3 is TGTGCCAGCAGTACAGGGGCGAATAGGGGAGAGCAGTTCTTC.

This clone was found many times. The CDR3, as DNA: TGTGCCAGCAGCTTACGTTCCAGTACGCCCTACGAGCAGTACTTC. It encodes CASSLRSSTPYEQYF. The chain recombines TRBV7-9 with TRBJ2-7, with D hard to call. V gave up 2 bases and J gave up 2 bases, with 13 bases separating them. The CDR3 length is 15 residues. Germline values: CDR1 SEHNR, CDR2 FQNEAQ (reference sequence).

The sample holds many counts of this clone. The rearrangement uses TRBV5-1 and TRBJ1-2; 8 nucleotides line up with TRBD1. The CDR3 sequence is 14 residues long. Germline values: CDR1 SGHRS, CDR2 YFSETQ. The junction had 4 bases not matched to a gene; V was cut back by 0 bases and J by 6 bases. As DNA, the CDR3 is TGCGCCAGCAGCTTGGGACAGGGGCTGGATGGCTACACCTTC. Protein sequence: CASSLGQGLDGYTF.

This clone has ten or more counts. This sequence joins TRBV11-3 and TRBJ2-7; a possible D gene is TRBD1 (6 bases). CDR3 length: 15 residues. Per the germline V gene, CDR1 is SGHNT and CDR2 is YENEEA. Trimming removed 5 bases from V and 3 bases from J, with 17 bases in between. Here the CDR3 reads CASSPSQGTVYEQYF. In nucleotides, the CDR3 is TGTGCCAGCAGCCCATCTCAGGGGACGGTCTACGAGCAGTACTTC.